This TCR beta chain was captured by sequencing in a study of T-cell memory formation after mild COVID-19. TCRdb reprocessed the 5' RACE reads with MiXCR, giving one entry per CDR3 protein. The sample holds about 200,000 distinct CDR3 sequences; about 18% are singletons and the top ten take 2.4%. This CDR3 has 13 residues. The V end lost 3 bases, the J end lost 3 bases, and 8 bases lay between the germline ends. Germline V gene data show CDR1 as MGHRA and CDR2 as YSYEKL. The chain carries TRBV4-1 and TRBJ1-1; D is uncertain. This sequence was found in an adult woman who had mild COVID-19 (a few samples of this study predate the infection). Cell type and time point are not known. What was sequenced was PBMCs or a T cell subset sorted from them (not recorded which). The CDR3 reads CASSHRVDTEAFF. In DNA, the CDR3 is TGCGCCAGCAGCCATAGGGTAGACACTGAAGCTTTCTTT.